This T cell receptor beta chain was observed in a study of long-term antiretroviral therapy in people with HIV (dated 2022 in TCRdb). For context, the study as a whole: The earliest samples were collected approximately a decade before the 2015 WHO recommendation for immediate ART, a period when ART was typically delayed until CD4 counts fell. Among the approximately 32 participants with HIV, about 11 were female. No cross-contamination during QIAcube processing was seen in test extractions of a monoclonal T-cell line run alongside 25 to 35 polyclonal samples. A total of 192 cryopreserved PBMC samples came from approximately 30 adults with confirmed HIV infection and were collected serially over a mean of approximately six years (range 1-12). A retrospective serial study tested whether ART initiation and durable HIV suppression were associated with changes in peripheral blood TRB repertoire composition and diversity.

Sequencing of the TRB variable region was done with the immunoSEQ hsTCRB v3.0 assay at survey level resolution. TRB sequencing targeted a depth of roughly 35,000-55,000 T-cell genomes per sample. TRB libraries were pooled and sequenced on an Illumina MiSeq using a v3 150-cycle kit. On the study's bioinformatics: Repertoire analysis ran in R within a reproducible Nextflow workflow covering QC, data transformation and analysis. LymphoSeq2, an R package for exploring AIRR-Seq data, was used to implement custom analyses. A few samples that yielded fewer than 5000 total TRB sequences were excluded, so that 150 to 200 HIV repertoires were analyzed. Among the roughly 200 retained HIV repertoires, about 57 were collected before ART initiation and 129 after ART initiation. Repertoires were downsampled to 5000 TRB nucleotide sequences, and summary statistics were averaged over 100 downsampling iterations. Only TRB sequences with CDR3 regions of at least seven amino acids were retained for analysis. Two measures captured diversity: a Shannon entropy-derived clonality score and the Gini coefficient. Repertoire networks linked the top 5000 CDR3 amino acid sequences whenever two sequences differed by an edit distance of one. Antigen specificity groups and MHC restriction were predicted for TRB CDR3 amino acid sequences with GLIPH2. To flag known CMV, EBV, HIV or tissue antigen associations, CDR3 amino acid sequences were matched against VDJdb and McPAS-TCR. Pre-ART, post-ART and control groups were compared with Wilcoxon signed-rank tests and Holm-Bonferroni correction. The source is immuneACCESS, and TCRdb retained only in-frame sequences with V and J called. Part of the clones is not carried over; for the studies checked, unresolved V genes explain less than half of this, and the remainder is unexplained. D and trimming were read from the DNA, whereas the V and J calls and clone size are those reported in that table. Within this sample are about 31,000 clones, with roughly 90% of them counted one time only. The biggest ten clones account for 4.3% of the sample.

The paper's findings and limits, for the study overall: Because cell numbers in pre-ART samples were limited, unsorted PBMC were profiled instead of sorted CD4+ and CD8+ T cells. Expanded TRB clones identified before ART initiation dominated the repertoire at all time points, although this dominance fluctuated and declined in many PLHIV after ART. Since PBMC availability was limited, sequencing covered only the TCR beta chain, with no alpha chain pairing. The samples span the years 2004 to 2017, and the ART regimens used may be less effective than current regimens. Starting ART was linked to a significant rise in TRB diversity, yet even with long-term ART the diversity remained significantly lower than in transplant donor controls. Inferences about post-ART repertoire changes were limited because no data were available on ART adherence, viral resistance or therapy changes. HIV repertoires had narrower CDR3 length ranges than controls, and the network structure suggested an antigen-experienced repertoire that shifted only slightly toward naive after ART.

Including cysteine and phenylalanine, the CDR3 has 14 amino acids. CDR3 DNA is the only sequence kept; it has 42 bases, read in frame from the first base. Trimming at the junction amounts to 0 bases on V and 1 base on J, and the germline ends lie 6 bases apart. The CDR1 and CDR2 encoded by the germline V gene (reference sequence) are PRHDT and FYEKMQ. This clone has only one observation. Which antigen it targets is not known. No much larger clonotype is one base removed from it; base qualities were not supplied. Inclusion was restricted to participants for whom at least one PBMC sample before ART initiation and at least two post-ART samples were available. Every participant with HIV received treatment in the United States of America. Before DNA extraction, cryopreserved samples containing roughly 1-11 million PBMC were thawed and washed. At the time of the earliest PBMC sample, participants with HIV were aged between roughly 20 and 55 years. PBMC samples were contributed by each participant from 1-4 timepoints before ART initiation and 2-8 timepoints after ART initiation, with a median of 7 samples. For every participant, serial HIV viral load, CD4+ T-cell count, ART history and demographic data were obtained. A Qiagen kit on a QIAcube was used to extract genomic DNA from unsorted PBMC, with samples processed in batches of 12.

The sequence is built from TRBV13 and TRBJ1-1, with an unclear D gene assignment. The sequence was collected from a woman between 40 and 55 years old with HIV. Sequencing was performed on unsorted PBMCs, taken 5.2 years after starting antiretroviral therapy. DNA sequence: TGTGCCAGCAGCTTAGGGGCGGCGAACACTGAAGCTTTCTTT. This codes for CASSLGAANTEAFF.